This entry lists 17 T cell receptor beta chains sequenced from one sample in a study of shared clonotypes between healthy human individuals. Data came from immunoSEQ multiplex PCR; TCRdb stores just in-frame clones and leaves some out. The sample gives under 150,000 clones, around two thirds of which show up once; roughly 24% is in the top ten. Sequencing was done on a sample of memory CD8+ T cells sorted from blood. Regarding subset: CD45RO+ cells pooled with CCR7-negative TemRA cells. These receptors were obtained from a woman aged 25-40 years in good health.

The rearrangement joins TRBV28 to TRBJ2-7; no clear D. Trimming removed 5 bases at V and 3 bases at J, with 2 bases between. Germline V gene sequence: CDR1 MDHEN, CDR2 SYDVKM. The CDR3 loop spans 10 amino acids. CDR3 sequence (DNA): TGTGCCAGCAGTGACTACGAGCAGTACTTC. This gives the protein CASSDYEQYF.

The CDR3 loop is CASSPPGRGTSGRGAYNEQFF. CDR3 bases: TGTGCCAGCTCACCACCGGGTCGAGGGACTAGCGGGAGGGGGGCCTACAATGAGCAGTTCTTC. This sequence joins TRBV18 and TRBJ2-1, with 16 bases that match TRBD2. CDR3 length: 21 amino acids. Germline CDR1 reads KGHSH; CDR2 reads LQKENI. The trim removed 0 bases at V and 2 bases at J, leaving 10 bases unmatched.

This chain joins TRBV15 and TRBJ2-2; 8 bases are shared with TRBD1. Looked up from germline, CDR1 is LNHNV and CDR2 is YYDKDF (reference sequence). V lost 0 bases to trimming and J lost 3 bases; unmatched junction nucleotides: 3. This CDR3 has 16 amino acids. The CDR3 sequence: CATSRDRTGYTGELFF. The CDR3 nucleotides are TGTGCCACCAGCAGAGACCGGACAGGGTACACCGGGGAGCTGTTTTTT.

The CDR3, as DNA: TGTGCCAGCTCTACGAAATTCGGGGGGAGGGTCCTCTACGAGCAGTACTTC. Translating it yields CASSTKFGGRVLYEQYF. V is TRBV18 and J is TRBJ2-7, with 7 bases lining up with TRBD2. The junction had 17 bases not matched to a gene; V was cut back by 6 bases and J by 3 bases. Germline CDR1 KGHSH, CDR2 LQKENI. The CDR3 is 17 amino acids.

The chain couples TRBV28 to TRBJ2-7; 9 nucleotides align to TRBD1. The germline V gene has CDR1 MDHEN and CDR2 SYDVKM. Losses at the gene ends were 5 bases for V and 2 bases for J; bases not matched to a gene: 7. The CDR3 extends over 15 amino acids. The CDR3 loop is CASSIFGTGTYEQYF. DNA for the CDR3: TGTGCCAGCAGTATCTTCGGGACAGGGACCTACGAGCAGTACTTC.

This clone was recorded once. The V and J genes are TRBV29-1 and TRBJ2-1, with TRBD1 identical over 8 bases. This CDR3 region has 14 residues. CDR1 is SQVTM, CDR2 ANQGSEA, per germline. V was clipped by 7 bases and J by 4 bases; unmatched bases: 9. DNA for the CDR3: TGCAGCGCAGGGGGCGCCAATACATACAATGAGCAGTTCTTC. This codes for CSAGGANTYNEQFF.

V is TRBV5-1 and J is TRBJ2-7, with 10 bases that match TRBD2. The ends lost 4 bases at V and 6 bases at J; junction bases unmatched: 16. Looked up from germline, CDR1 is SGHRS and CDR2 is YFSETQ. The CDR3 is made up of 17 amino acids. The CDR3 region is CASSKPSGRLERAEQYF. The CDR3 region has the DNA TGCGCCAGCAGCAAACCTAGCGGGAGATTGGAGCGCGCCGAGCAGTACTTC.

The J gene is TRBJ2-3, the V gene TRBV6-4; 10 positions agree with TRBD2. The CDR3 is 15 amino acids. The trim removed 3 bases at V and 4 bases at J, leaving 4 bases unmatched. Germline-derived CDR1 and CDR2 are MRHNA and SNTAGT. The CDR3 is CASSESSGSADTQYF. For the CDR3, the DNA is TGTGCCAGCAGTGAATCTAGCGGGAGTGCAGATACGCAGTATTTT.

CDR3: CASSGGQAVLAKNIQYF. The CDR3 nucleotides read TGTGCCAGCAGTGGTGGACAGGCGGTCCTAGCCAAAAACATTCAGTACTTC. V and J are TRBV25-1 and TRBJ2-4; 7 bases line up with TRBD1. The CDR3 sequence is 17 residues long. The trim removed 4 bases at V and 0 bases at J, leaving 9 bases unmatched. Germline V gene lookup returns CDR1 MGHDK and CDR2 SYGVNS.

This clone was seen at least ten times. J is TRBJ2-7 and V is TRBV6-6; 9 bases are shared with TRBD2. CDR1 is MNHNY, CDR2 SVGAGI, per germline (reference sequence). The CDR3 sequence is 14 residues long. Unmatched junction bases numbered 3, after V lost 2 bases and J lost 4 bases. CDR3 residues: CASSYAGGSYEQYF. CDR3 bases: TGTGCCAGCAGTTACGCGGGAGGGAGTTACGAGCAGTACTTC.

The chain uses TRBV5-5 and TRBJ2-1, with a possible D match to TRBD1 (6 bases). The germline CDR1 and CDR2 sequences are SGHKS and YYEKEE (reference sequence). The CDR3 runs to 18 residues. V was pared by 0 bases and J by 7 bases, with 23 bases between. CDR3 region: CASSLVKVRGSVRNEQFF. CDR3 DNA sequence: TGTGCCAGCAGCTTGGTAAAGGTAAGGGGGTCAGTGAGAAATGAGCAGTTCTTC.

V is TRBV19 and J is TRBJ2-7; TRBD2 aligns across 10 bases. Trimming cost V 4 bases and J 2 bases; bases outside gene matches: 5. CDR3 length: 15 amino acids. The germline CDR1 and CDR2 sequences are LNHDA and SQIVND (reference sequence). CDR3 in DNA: TGTGCCAGTAGTAATTCAGCGGGAGGGCCCTACGAGCAGTACTTC. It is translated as CASSNSAGGPYEQYF.

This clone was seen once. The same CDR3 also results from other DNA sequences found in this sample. Written as DNA, the CDR3 is TGCGCCAGCAGCCTAACTAGCGGGAGTTACAATGAGCAGTTCTTC. This translates into CASSLTSGSYNEQFF. The chain has TRBV5-1 and TRBJ2-1, with TRBD2 matching 11 bases. The CDR3 extends over 15 amino acids. The V segment lost 4 bases and the J segment 4 bases; nucleotides outside the gene matches: 4. Per germline, CDR1 SGHRS and CDR2 YFSETQ.

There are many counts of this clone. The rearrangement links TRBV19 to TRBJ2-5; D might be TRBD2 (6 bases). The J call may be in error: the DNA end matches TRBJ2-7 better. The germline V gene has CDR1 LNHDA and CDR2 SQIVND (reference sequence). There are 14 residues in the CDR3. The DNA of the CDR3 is TGTGCCAGTACCCAAGCGGAGGGGCGGTACGAGCAGTACTTC. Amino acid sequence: CASTQAEGRYEQYF.

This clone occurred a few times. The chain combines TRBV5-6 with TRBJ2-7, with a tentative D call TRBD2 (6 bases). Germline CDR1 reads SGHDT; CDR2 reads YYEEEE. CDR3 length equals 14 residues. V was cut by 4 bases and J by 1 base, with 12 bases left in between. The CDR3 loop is CASSVGGDSYEQYF. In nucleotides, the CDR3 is TGTGCCAGCAGCGTTGGAGGGGATTCCTACGAGCAGTACTTC.

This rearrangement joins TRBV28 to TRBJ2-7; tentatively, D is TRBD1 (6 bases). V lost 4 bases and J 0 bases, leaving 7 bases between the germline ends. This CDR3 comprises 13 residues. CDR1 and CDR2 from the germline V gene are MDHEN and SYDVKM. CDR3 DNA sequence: TGTGCCAGCAGTTGGGACAACTCCTACGAGCAGTACTTC. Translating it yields CASSWDNSYEQYF. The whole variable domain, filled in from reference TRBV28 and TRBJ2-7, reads DVKVTQSSRYLVKRTGEKVFLECVQDMDHENMFWYRQDPGLGLRLIYFSYDVKMKEKGDIPEGYSVSREKKERFSLILESASTNQTSMYLCASSWDNSYEQYFGPGTRLTVT.

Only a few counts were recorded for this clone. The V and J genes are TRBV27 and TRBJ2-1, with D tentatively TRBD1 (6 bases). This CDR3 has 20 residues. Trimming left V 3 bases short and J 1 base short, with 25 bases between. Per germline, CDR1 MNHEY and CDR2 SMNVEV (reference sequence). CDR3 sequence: CASSFDTPGRGDGSYNEQFF. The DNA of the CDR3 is TGTGCCAGCAGTTTCGATACCCCGGGCAGGGGAGACGGGTCCTACAATGAGCAGTTCTTC.